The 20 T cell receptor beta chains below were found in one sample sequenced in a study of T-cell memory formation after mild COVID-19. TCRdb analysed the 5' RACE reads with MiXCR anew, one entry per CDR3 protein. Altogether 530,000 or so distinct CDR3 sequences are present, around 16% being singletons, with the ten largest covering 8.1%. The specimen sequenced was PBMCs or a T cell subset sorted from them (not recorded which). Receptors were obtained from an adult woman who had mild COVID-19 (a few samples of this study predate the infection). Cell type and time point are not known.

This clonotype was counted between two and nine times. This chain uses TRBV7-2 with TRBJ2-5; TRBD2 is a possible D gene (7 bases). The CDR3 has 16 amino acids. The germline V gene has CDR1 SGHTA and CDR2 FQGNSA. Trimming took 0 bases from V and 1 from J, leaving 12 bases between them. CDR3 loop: CASSLARGTPQETQYF. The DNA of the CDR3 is TGTGCCAGCAGCTTAGCGCGGGGGACACCCCAAGAGACCCAGTACTTC.

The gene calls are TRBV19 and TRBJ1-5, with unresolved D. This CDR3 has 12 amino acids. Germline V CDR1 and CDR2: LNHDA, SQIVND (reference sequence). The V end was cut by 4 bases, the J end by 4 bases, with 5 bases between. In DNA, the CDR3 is TGTGCCAGTAGTACTCATAATCAGCCCCAGCATTTT. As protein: CASSTHNQPQHF.

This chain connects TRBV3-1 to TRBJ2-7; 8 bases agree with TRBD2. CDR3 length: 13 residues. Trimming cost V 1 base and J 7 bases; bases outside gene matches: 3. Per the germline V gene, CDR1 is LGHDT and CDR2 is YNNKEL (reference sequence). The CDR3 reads CASSQALAGEQYF. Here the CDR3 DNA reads TGTGCCAGCAGCCAAGCCCTAGCGGGTGAGCAGTACTTC.

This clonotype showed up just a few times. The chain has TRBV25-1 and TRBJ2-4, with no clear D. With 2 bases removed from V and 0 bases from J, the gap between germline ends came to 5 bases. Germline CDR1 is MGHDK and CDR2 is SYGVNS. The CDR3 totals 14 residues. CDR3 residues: CASSEMAAKNIQYF. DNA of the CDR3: TGTGCCAGCAGTGAAATGGCAGCCAAAAACATTCAGTACTTC.

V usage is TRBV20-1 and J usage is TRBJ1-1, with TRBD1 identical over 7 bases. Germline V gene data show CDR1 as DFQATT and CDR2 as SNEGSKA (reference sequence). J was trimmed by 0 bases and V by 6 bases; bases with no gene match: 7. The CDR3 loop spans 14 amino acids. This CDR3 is CSALLTGVNTEAFF. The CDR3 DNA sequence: TGCAGTGCCCTACTCACAGGGGTGAACACTGAAGCTTTCTTT.

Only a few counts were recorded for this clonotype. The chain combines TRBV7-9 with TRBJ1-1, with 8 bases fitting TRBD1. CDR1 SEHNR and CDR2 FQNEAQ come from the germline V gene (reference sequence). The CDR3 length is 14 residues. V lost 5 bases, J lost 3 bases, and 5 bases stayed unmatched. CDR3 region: CASSPTGADTEAFF. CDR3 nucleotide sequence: TGTGCCAGCAGCCCGACAGGGGCTGACACTGAAGCTTTCTTT.

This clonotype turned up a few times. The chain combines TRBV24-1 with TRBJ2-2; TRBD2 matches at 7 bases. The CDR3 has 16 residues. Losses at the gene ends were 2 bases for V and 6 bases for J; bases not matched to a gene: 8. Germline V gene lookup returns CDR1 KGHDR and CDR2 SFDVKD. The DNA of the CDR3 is TGTGCCACCAGTGATTGGGCCAGGCGGGAGCCCGGGGAGCTGTTTTTT. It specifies CATSDWARREPGELFF.

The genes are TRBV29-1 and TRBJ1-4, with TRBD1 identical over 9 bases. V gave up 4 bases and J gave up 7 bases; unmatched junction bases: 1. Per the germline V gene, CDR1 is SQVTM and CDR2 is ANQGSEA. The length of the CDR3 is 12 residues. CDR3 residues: CSVGGQGEKLFF. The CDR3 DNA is TGCAGCGTTGGGGGACAGGGTGAAAAACTGTTTTTT.

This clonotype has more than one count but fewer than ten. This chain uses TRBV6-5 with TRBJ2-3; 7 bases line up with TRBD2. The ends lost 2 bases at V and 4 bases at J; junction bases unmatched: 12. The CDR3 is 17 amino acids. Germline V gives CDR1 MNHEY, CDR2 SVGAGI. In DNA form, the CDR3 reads TGTGCCAGCAGTTACGATCTGTCCGGGAGGACCCCAGATACGCAGTATTTT. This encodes CASSYDLSGRTPDTQYF.

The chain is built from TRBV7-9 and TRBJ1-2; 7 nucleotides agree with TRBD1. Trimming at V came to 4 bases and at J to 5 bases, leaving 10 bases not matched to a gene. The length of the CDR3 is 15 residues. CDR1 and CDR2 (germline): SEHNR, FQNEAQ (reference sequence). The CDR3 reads CASSSKGTAFYGYTF. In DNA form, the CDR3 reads TGTGCCAGCAGCTCCAAAGGGACAGCTTTTTATGGCTACACCTTC.

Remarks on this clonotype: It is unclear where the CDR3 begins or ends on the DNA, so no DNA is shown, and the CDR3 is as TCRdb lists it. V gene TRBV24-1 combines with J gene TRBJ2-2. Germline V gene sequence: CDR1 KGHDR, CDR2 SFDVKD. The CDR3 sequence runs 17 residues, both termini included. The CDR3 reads CATSDLGMGANTGELFF.

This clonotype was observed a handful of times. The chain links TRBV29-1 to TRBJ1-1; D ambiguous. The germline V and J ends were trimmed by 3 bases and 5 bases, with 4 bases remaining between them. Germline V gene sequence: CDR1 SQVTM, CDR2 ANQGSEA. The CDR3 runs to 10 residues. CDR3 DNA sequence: TGCAGCGTTGAGTGGACTGAAGCTTTCTTT. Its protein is CSVEWTEAFF.

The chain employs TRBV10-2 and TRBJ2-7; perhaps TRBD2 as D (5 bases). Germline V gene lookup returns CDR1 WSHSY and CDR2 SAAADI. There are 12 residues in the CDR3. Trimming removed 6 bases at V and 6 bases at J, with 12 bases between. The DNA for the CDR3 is TGCGCCAGCAGGGAGGTTGAAGCCGAGCAGTACTTC. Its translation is CASREVEAEQYF.

The CDR3: CASSYTPPGQPNQETQYF. For the CDR3, the DNA is TGTGCCAGCAGTTACACTCCCCCCGGACAGCCGAATCAAGAGACCCAGTACTTC. J is TRBJ2-5 and V is TRBV6-5; possible D gene TRBD1, 6 bases. Germline CDR1 and CDR2: MNHEY and SVGAGI. Trimming pared 2 bases from V and 2 bases from J, leaving 21 bases between. There are 18 residues in the CDR3.

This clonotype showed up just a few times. CDR3 residues: CASSATGGADYGYTF. CDR3 coding DNA: TGCGCCAGCAGCGCGACAGGGGGCGCGGACTATGGCTACACCTTC. The chain recombines TRBV5-1 with TRBJ1-2, with 10 bases that match TRBD1. The trim removed 4 bases at V and 3 bases at J, leaving 6 bases unmatched. Germline CDR1 reads SGHRS; CDR2 reads YFSETQ. The CDR3 totals 15 residues.

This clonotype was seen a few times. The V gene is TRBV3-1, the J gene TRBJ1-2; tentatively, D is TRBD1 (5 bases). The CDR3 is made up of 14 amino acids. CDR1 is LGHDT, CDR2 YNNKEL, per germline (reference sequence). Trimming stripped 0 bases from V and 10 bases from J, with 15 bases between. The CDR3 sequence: CASSQDSAGRSYTF. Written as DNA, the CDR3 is TGTGCCAGCAGCCAAGACTCTGCGGGGCGGTCCTACACCTTC.

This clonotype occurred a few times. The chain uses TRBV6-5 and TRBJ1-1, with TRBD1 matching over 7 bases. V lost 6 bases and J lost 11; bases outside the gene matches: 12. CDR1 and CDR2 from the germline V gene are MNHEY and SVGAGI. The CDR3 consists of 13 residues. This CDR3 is CASSQTGAGGAFF. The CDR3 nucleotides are TGTGCCAGCAGCCAAACAGGGGCGGGGGGGGCTTTCTTT.

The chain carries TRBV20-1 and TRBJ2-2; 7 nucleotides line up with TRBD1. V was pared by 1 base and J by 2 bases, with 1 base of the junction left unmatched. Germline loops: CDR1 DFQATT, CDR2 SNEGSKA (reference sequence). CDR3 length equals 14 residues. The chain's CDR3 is CSARGGGNTGELFF. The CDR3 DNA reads TGCAGTGCTAGAGGAGGGGGCAACACCGGGGAGCTGTTTTTT.

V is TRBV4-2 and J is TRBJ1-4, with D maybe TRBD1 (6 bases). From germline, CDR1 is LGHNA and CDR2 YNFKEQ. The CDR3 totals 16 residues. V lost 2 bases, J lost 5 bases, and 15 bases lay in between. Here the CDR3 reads CASSQSGSGGNEKLFF. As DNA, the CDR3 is TGTGCCAGCAGCCAATCAGGATCCGGGGGCAATGAAAAACTGTTTTTT.

The CDR3 here is CSAKPTPGRVSSGNTIYF. The CDR3 nucleotides read TGCAGTGCTAAACCCACCCCAGGAAGGGTGAGCTCTGGAAACACCATATATTTT. This rearrangement joins TRBV20-1 to TRBJ1-3; D is unclear. Trimming shortened V by 4 bases and J by 0 bases, and 22 bases separated the two germline ends. From germline, CDR1 is DFQATT and CDR2 SNEGSKA (reference sequence). The CDR3 has 18 amino acids.